The entry below gives a single T cell receptor (beta chain) sequence along with its context. This specimen belongs to a study of T cells in Graves' hyperthyroidism and ophthalmopathy. Study-level background: Peripheral blood was collected at initial diagnosis, before any treatment.

Patients having uncontrolled infection, another autoimmune disease, pregnancy or lactation were not included. Every diagnosis used clinical symptoms, serum thyroxine and TRAb, thyroid ultrasound and orbital computed tomography. RNA transcripts were the template for amplifying TCR beta CDR3 regions. Initially, a first-round RT-PCR of the TCR CDR3 employed the HTBI primer set. Each CDR3 protein is one row after TCRdb ran MiXCR on the multiplex PCR reads. The data contain over 500,000 distinct CDR3 sequences, roughly 17% of them seen just once; the ten biggest clones take up under 20%. V was trimmed by 5 bases and J by 1 base, leaving 17 bases between them. CDR1 DFQATT and CDR2 SNEGSKA come from the germline V gene (reference sequence). CDR3 length equals 15 residues.

Sequences were obtained from blood. This chain links TRBV20-1 with TRBJ1-2; maybe TRBD1 (6 bases). This TCR derives from a woman younger than 30 with Graves' ophthalmopathy. Written as DNA, the CDR3 is TGCAGTGCTTATGACCCCAGGGGAGTTAACTATGGCTACACCTTC. Amino acids: CSAYDPRGVNYGYTF.